This is a list of T cell receptor beta chains from one sample in a study of T cells after yellow fever vaccination. Using its own MiXCR run on the 5' RACE reads, TCRdb lists one record per CDR3 protein. The sample consists of about 320,000 distinct CDR3 sequences, 3.5% to 4.5% of them appearing once. Sequencing used PBMCs, obtained 15 days after the yellow fever booster vaccination. The origin of the receptors is a man between 18 and 29 years old who received the YFV17D yellow fever vaccine. The CDR3 runs from the conserved cysteine through the conserved F or W. Fields, in order: V gene, D gene, J gene, clone size, CDR3 DNA, CDR3 protein. The D gene is left open where the match is weak. A row's size may be missing; if present it is once, few, many or a size class.

>TRBV15|NA|TRBJ2-6|few
TGTGCCACCAGCAGCCAACAGGGCTCTGGGGCCAACGTCCTGACTTTC
CATSSQQGSGANVLTF
>TRBV6-1|TRBD2|TRBJ2-3|few
TGTGCCAGCACAACTTTACTAGCGGGGGGCACAGATACGCAGTATTTT
CASTTLLAGGTDTQYF
>TRBV5-1|NA|TRBJ2-1|NA
TGCGCCAGCAGAGTGACAGAGCCGATCTACAATGAGCAGTTCTTC
CASRVTEPIYNEQFF
>TRBV5-1|NA|TRBJ2-3|few
TGCGCCAGCAGCTTGGAAGGGCCTTACACAGATACGCAGTATTTT
CASSLEGPYTDTQYF
>TRBV6-5|TRBD1|TRBJ2-1|many
TGTGCCAGCAGTTATGACGGACAGGGGGCATCAGATGAGCAGTTCTTC
CASSYDGQGASDEQFF
>TRBV21-1|NA|TRBJ2-2|many
TGTGCCAGCAGAACGGGGGAGCTGTTTTTT
CASRTGELFF
>TRBV5-1|TRBD1|TRBJ1-2|NA
TGCGCCAGACCGGGACAGACCGGAGGTGGCTACACCTTC
CARPGQTGGGYTF
>TRBV12-3/TRBV12-4|NA|TRBJ1-5|NA
TGTGCCAGCAGCCCCCCCTTGGGCGCAAGCAATCAGCCCCAGCATTTT
CASSPPLGASNQPQHF
>TRBV7-2|NA|TRBJ2-5|NA
TGTGCCAGCAGCTCCCAGCGGCAAGAGACCCAGTACTTC
CASSSQRQETQYF
>TRBV5-1|NA|TRBJ2-3|many
TGCGCCAGCAGCCGAGAGGGAGATACGCAGTATTTT
CASSREGDTQYF
>TRBV7-2|TRBD1|TRBJ2-5|many
TGTGCCAGCACCAAAAGGACAGGGGGCATCCAAGAGACCCAGTACTTC
CASTKRTGGIQETQYF
>TRBV12-3/TRBV12-4|NA|TRBJ1-5|many
TGTGCCAGCAGGGGACCAGTGAATCAGCCCCAGCATTTT
CASRGPVNQPQHF
>TRBV6-4|NA|TRBJ2-1|NA
TGTGCCAGCAGTGTCCAGGGGGGGAATGAGCAGTTCTTC
CASSVQGGNEQFF
>TRBV28|NA|TRBJ2-1|many
TGTGCCAGCCAGTCGGGAACTACCTACAATGAGCAGTTCTTC
CASQSGTTYNEQFF
>TRBV7-9|NA|TRBJ2-2|many
TGTGCCAGCAGCTCGACTAGGACGAACACCGGGGAGCTGTTTTTT
CASSSTRTNTGELFF
>TRBV4-3|NA|TRBJ1-5|many
TGCGCCAGCAGCCAAGCCGGGAATCAGCCCCAGCATTTT
CASSQAGNQPQHF
>TRBV19|TRBD1|TRBJ1-2|few
TGTGCCAGTAGTCTCCGGACAGGGGGAGTCTATGGCTACACCTTC
CASSLRTGGVYGYTF
>TRBV4-2|TRBD2|TRBJ2-3|many
TGTGCCAGCAGCCAAGACCTAGCGGGGGCCACAGATACGCAGTATTTT
CASSQDLAGATDTQYF
>TRBV12-2|NA|TRBJ1-5|once
TGTGCAAGTCGCTCCCTAGGGGGGCCGGCAGGGGCCGGTAGCAATCAGCCCCAGCATTTT
CASRSLGGPAGAGSNQPQHF
>TRBV20-1|NA|TRBJ1-5|many
TGCAGTGCTAGAGAGATAAATAGCAATCAGCCCCAGCATTTT
CSAREINSNQPQHF
>TRBV5-6|NA|TRBJ2-5|NA
TGTGCCAGCAAAGATGGCAGTCAAGCACGGGAGACCCAGTACTTC
CASKDGSQARETQYF
>TRBV6-6|TRBD1|TRBJ1-2|NA
TGTGCCAGCAGACCCGGGACAGGGGACCACTATGGCTACACCTTC
CASRPGTGDHYGYTF
>TRBV7-3|TRBD2|TRBJ2-1|NA
TGTGCCAGCAGCCCTAGCGGGGGGGAGCAGTTCTTC
CASSPSGGEQFF
>TRBV6-2/TRBV6-3|TRBD1|TRBJ1-1|many
TGTGCCAGCAGCACGGACAGGGACACTGAAGCTTTCTTT
CASSTDRDTEAFF
>TRBV4-2|TRBD2|TRBJ2-1|few
TGTGCCAGCAGCCAAGTCGGGCGGGGGGGTGGCTATGAGCAGTTCTTC
CASSQVGRGGGYEQFF
>TRBV20-1|TRBD2|TRBJ2-7|few
TGCAGTGCTAGAGAGGCGGGGGGTCCCTACGAGCAGTACTTC
CSAREAGGPYEQYF
>TRBV7-9|NA|TRBJ2-1|few
TGTGCCAGCAGCTTGTGGGTCGGGGATCGGACAGACTACAATGAGCAGTTCTTC
CASSLWVGDRTDYNEQFF
>TRBV7-9|NA|TRBJ1-2|many
TGTGCCAGCAGCGATGGCTACACCTTC
CASSDGYTF
>TRBV4-2|NA|TRBJ2-7|many
TGTGCCAGCAGCCAAGGGGCCGACAGCTACGAGCAGTACTTC
CASSQGADSYEQYF
>TRBV5-1|TRBD2|TRBJ2-5|many
TGCGCCAGCAGCCAACTAGCGGGGGTCGAGGAGACCCAGTACTTC
CASSQLAGVEETQYF
>TRBV12-3/TRBV12-4|NA|TRBJ1-5|few
TGTGCCAGCAGTTCACAGTTTAATCAGCCCCAGCATTTT
CASSSQFNQPQHF
>TRBV7-2|TRBD1|TRBJ1-2|many
TGCGCCAGCAGCTTAGGACAGGGCTATGGCTACACCTTC
CASSLGQGYGYTF
>TRBV7-2|TRBD2|TRBJ2-1|many
TGTGCCAGCAGCTTAATAGCGGGGGGGCCGTATAGGTTCTTC
CASSLIAGGPYRFF
>TRBV6-1|TRBD2|TRBJ2-1|many
TGTGCCAGCAGTGAAACGGGGGGGACGTACAATGAGCAGTTCTTC
CASSETGGTYNEQFF
>TRBV5-1|NA|TRBJ2-5|many
TGCGCCAGCAGCTTCGCAGGGGAAGAGACCCAGTACTTC
CASSFAGEETQYF
>TRBV12-3/TRBV12-4|NA|TRBJ2-7|few
TGTGCCAGCAGTTTCACCGGGGACCCCCGGGCCGAGCAGTACTTC
CASSFTGDPRAEQYF
>TRBV2|TRBD1|TRBJ1-3|NA
TGTGCCAGCGGCTCAGGGGGCGCGGAAGGAAACACCATATATTTT
CASGSGGAEGNTIYF
>TRBV7-2|NA|TRBJ1-2|few
TGTGCCAGCAGCTTATCGGACAGCTACACCTTC
CASSLSDSYTF
>TRBV18|NA|TRBJ2-7|NA
TGTGCCAGCTCATCCGGCTTCAGCGCCGAGCAGTACTTC
CASSSGFSAEQYF
>TRBV6-5|TRBD1|TRBJ1-1|many
TGTGCCAGCAGTCGACAGGGGACGGTTGAAGCTTTCTTT
CASSRQGTVEAFF
>TRBV10-3|NA|TRBJ1-1|many
TGTGCCATCAGTGAGTCGAAACCGGCAGCCAAGTCTTTCTTT
CAISESKPAAKSFF
>TRBV7-9|NA|TRBJ1-2|many
TGTGCCAGCATTGGGGATGGCTACACCTTC
CASIGDGYTF
>TRBV27|TRBD1|TRBJ2-1|few
TGTGCCAGCAGTCGACAGGGCAGCTCCTACAATGAGCAGTTCTTC
CASSRQGSSYNEQFF
>TRBV3-1|NA|TRBJ1-6|few
TGTGCCAGCAGCCAAGAGGGAAGTTCACCCCTCCACTTT
CASSQEGSSPLHF